The rows below give T cell receptor beta chains drawn from one sample of a study of blood T cell repertoires in COVID-19. Clones were sequenced by immunoSEQ multiplex PCR, and TCRdb holds only the in-frame ones, with some missing. The sample holds 300,000 to 350,000 clones, 80% to 90% seen once. The specimen was peripheral blood. These receptor sequences come from a woman between 45 and 65 years old with COVID-19, enrolled during active disease. The CDR3 runs from the conserved cysteine through the conserved F or W. Fields, in order: D gene, V gene, J gene, clone size, CDR3 DNA, CDR3 protein. The D gene is left open where the match is weak. Clone sizes are given selectively: once, few, many, or a class where the clone is expanded.

>TRBD2|TRBV27|TRBJ2-7|.
TGTGCCAGCAGTTTGGGACTAGCGGGAGGCCCCGCCTACGAGCAGTACTTC
CASSLGLAGGPAYEQYF
>TRBD1|TRBV27|TRBJ2-1|.
TGTGCCAGCAGCCTCCGGGGACAGCACAATGAGCAGTTCTTC
CASSLRGQHNEQFF
>.|TRBV11-2|TRBJ2-5|.
TGTGCCAGCAGCAAGACACGTGAGACCCAGTACTTC
CASSKTRETQYF
>TRBD1|TRBV7-9|TRBJ1-5|.
TGTGCCAGCAGCTTAATCATGGACAGGGGGATCTATAGCAATCAGCCCCAGCATTTT
CASSLIMDRGIYSNQPQHF
>TRBD2|TRBV4-2|TRBJ2-7|.
TGTGCCAGCAGCCTAGCGGGGGGCTCCTACGAGCAGTACTTC
CASSLAGGSYEQYF
>.|TRBV3-1/TRBV3-2|TRBJ1-3|.
TGTGCCAGCAGCCAAGATACTATGGTTGGAAACACCATATATTTT
CASSQDTMVGNTIYF
>.|TRBV5-1|TRBJ1-2|.
TGCGCCAGCAGCTTGGGAGGGACAAGCTATGGCTACACCTTC
CASSLGGTSYGYTF
>.|TRBV6-5|TRBJ2-7|.
TGTGCCAGCAGTTACGGCCCCTCCAGGGACGAGCAGTACTTC
CASSYGPSRDEQYF
>.|TRBV19|TRBJ1-1|.
TGTGCCAGTAGTTTTTCAACATATCAGGGAAACACTGAAGCTTTCTTT
CASSFSTYQGNTEAFF
>TRBD1|TRBV7-9|TRBJ2-7|.
TGTGCCAGCAGCTTAAGTCAGGGGGCCTACGAGCAGTACTTC
CASSLSQGAYEQYF
>TRBD1|TRBV7-9|TRBJ1-5|.
TGTGCCAGCTCATCAGGGGGAAATCAGCCCCAGCATTTT
CASSSGGNQPQHF
>.|TRBV6-5|TRBJ2-2|.
TGTGCCAGCAGTTACCTTCGAGCGCCGAACACCGGGGAGCTGTTTTTT
CASSYLRAPNTGELFF
>.|TRBV18|TRBJ2-7|once
TGTGCCAGCTCAAACAACTACGAGCAGTACTTC
CASSNNYEQYF
>TRBD2|TRBV2|TRBJ2-3|.
TGTGCCAGCAGACGACTAGCGGGAAGCACAGATACGCAGTATTTT
CASRRLAGSTDTQYF
>TRBD1|TRBV3-1/TRBV3-2|TRBJ2-4|few
TGTGCCAGCAGCCAAGGGGGACAGAAAAACATTCAGTACTTC
CASSQGGQKNIQYF
>TRBD1|TRBV2|TRBJ1-1|.
TGTGCCAGCAGTGAAACAGGGGGCACTGAAGCTTTCTTT
CASSETGGTEAFF
>TRBD2|TRBV6-5|TRBJ2-7|.
TGTGCCAGCAGACCACCGGGACTAGCGGTCTACGAGCAGTACTTC
CASRPPGLAVYEQYF
>TRBD2|TRBV29-1|TRBJ2-5|.
TGCAGCGGAGGACTAGCGGGAGTCGGGGAGACCCAGTACTTC
CSGGLAGVGETQYF
>.|TRBV10-3|TRBJ1-2|once
TGTGCCATCAGTGAGCTATGGGGAGATAACTATGGCTACACCTTC
CAISELWGDNYGYTF
>.|TRBV6-6|TRBJ2-7|.
TGTGCCAGCAGTTACTCGGGACACTACGAGCAGTACTTC
CASSYSGHYEQYF
>.|TRBV2|TRBJ2-7|.
TGTGCCAGCAGTGACCAGGGGACCGCCCCCTACGAGCAGTACTTC
CASSDQGTAPYEQYF
>TRBD1|TRBV3-1/TRBV3-2|TRBJ2-7|.
TGTGCCAGCAGCCTGGGGACAGATTACGAGCAGTACTTC
CASSLGTDYEQYF
>.|TRBV6-2/TRBV6-3|TRBJ2-1|.
TGTGCCAGCAGTCCATCAAGAGGGAAGAGCTCCTACAATGAGCAGTTCTTC
CASSPSRGKSSYNEQFF